Below are 5 T cell receptor beta chains sequenced from a single sample in a study of cytomegalovirus exposure and HLA in healthy donors. The study ran its PCR with 60 Vbeta and 13 Jbeta primers. This table comes from immunoSEQ multiplex PCR, and its TCRdb copy is limited to in-frame clones, with some not included. Here the sample spans about 93,000 clones, around 77% being singletons. Sequencing used PBMCs. These receptors all stem from a man aged 30 to 39 in good health and CMV-seronegative.

This chain's CDR3 is CASSLATSEDTQYF. CDR3 coding DNA: TGCGCCAGCAGCTTGGCGACTAGCGAAGATACGCAGTATTTT. J is TRBJ2-3 and V is TRBV5-1, with 8 bases matching TRBD2. Germline V gene data show CDR1 as SGHRS and CDR2 as YFSETQ. The CDR3 runs 14 residues. V was clipped by 0 bases and J by 5 bases; unmatched bases: 2.

This clone was seen a single time. For the CDR3, the DNA is TGCGCCAGCAGCGAGACAGGGAGCTCCTATAATTCACCCCTCCACTTT. The encoded protein is CASSETGSSYNSPLHF. The chain combines TRBV5-1 with TRBJ1-6, with TRBD1 matching 7 bases. The trim removed 4 bases at V and 0 bases at J, leaving 4 bases unmatched. The CDR3 contains 16 residues. Germline V lookup: CDR1 SGHRS, CDR2 YFSETQ.

This chain joins TRBV19 and TRBJ2-1, with TRBD2 matching 14 bases. The CDR3 consists of 17 residues. The germline CDR1 and CDR2 sequences are LNHDA and SQIVND (reference sequence). J gave up 6 bases and V 4 bases, and 8 bases lay outside the gene matches. This chain's CDR3 is CASSKATGTSGSNEQFF. CDR3 coding DNA: TGTGCCAGTAGTAAGGCTACCGGGACTAGCGGGAGCAATGAGCAGTTCTTC.

The chain couples TRBV10-1 to TRBJ2-7, with D perhaps matching TRBD1 (6 bases). Looked up from germline, CDR1 is WNHNN and CDR2 is SYGVQD (reference sequence). V was trimmed by 6 bases and J by 2 bases, leaving 23 bases between them. CDR3 size: 17 residues. The CDR3 here is CASRTNLGHRTPYEQYF. CDR3 coding DNA: TGCGCCAGCAGGACAAACCTGGGACATAGGACCCCCTACGAGCAGTACTTC.

Written as DNA, the CDR3 is TGTGCCAGCAGCAATCTGCCTCTAATTCTGAACACTGAAGCTTTCTTT. This sequence encodes CASSNLPLILNTEAFF. This chain uses TRBV21-1 with TRBJ1-1. TRBV21-1 is noted as a pseudogene. This CDR3 spans 16 amino acids.